Below are 26 T cell receptor beta chains sequenced from a single sample in a study of blood T cell repertoires in COVID-19. Profiled with immunoSEQ multiplex PCR; TCRdb holds only in-frame clones, not every one. There are around 170,000 clones in the sample; about 91% occur only once, and roughly 4.2% lies in the top ten. Sequenced material: peripheral blood. Every receptor here comes from a woman aged 30 to 39 with acute or convalescent COVID-19.

This sequence joins TRBV2 and TRBJ2-6; D is unresolved. From germline, CDR1 is SNHLY and CDR2 FYNNEI. Deletions cut 7 bases from V and 0 bases from J, with 4 bases between. The CDR3 is made up of 13 amino acids. This chain's CDR3 is CASKSSGANVLTF. DNA for the CDR3: TGTGCCAGCAAGAGCTCTGGGGCCAACGTCCTGACTTTC.

The chain links TRBV2 to TRBJ1-5, with 7 bases matching TRBD1. Germline CDR1 reads SNHLY; CDR2 reads FYNNEI. The ends lost 8 bases at V and 4 bases at J; junction bases unmatched: 8. This CDR3 is built from 14 residues. The CDR3 coding sequence is TGTGCCAGCCTGGCGGACAGGAGAAATCAGCCCCAGCATTTT. It codes for CASLADRRNQPQHF.

As DNA, the CDR3 is TGTGCCAGCAGTGATAAGGCAGGGGGCGAAGGGGAGCTGTTTTTT. This encodes CASSDKAGGEGELFF. J is TRBJ2-2 and V is TRBV6-1, with 8 bases fitting TRBD1. Germline V CDR1 and CDR2: MNHNS, SASEGT. Germline trimming cut 3 bases from V and 8 bases from J; bases unmatched to any gene: 8. This CDR3 has 15 residues.

This chain connects TRBV29-1 to TRBJ2-5, with TRBD2 as a possible D gene (6 bases). V dropped 7 bases and J dropped 7 bases, with 16 bases sitting between them. Looked up from germline, CDR1 is SQVTM and CDR2 is ANQGSEA. The CDR3 runs to 12 residues. The CDR3 sequence is CSARLENWTQYF. Written as DNA, the CDR3 is TGCAGCGCCCGACTAGAGAATTGGACCCAGTACTTC.

The chain is built from TRBV15 and TRBJ2-7, with a tentative D call TRBD2 (5 bases). In germline, CDR1 is LNHNV, CDR2 YYDKDF (reference sequence). This CDR3 is built from 16 residues. V was pared by 0 bases and J by 6 bases, with 18 bases between. CDR3 loop: CATSRDPSLESSEQYF. The CDR3 coding sequence is TGTGCCACCAGCAGAGATCCTTCACTAGAATCAAGCGAGCAGTACTTC.

The gene calls are TRBV28 and TRBJ2-1; maybe TRBD1 (6 bases). This CDR3 contains 17 residues. Germline values: CDR1 MDHEN, CDR2 SYDVKM. The V end lost 5 bases, the J end lost 5 bases, and 22 bases lay between the germline ends. CDR3 bases: TGTGCCAGCAGTCCCCTGGGCCGGGGACACCTGGACAATGAGCAGTTCTTC. This encodes CASSPLGRGHLDNEQFF.

This clone was counted between two and nine times. This chain links TRBV12-3 or TRBV12-4 with TRBJ2-7, with 7 bases aligning to TRBD2. V shed 3 bases, J shed 12 bases, and the junction held 11 bases outside the gene matches. This CDR3 has 13 residues. The CDR3 bases are TGTGCCAGCAGTTTTGGACTAGTAGGACCGCCGTACTTC. It specifies CASSFGLVGPPYF.

The V call is TRBV7-9, the J call TRBJ2-1, with a weak D call TRBD2 (7 bases). This CDR3 is built from 15 residues. CDR1 and CDR2 (germline): SEHNR, FQNEAQ (reference sequence). Trimming stripped 5 bases from V and 5 bases from J, with 16 bases between. CDR3 nucleotide sequence: TGTGCCAGCAGCGGGGGGGCGACTGCTAACAATGAGCAGTTCTTC. Protein sequence: CASSGGATANNEQFF.

J is TRBJ2-6 and V is TRBV11-2; no definite D call. The CDR3 is made up of 12 amino acids. V was shortened by 3 bases and J by 6 bases, with 3 bases between the two germline ends. Per the germline V gene, CDR1 is SGHAT and CDR2 is FQNNGV. In DNA form, the CDR3 reads TGTGCCAGCAGCTTCCTGGCCAACGTCCTGACTTTC. Translating it yields CASSFLANVLTF.

This clone has just one count. J is TRBJ2-5 and V is TRBV5-4; TRBD2 aligns across 14 bases. From germline, CDR1 is SGHNT and CDR2 YYREEE (reference sequence). This CDR3 has 16 amino acids. V trimming: 3 bases; J trimming: 5 bases; junction bases outside the gene matches: 6. CDR3 DNA: TGTGCCAGCAGCTCCGGGACTAGCGGGAGCGCGGAGACCCAGTACTTC. It translates to CASSSGTSGSAETQYF.

The V and J genes are TRBV4-1 and TRBJ1-2; 8 bases match TRBD1. Germline assignment: CDR1 MGHRA and CDR2 YSYEKL. V gave up 1 base and J gave up 8 bases; unmatched junction bases: 6. The CDR3 length is 14 residues. CDR3 DNA sequence: TGCGCCAGCAGCCAAGGGGACAGGTGGGGCGGCTACACCTTC. It yields the protein CASSQGDRWGGYTF.

The rearrangement joins TRBV6-5 to TRBJ2-6; 7 nucleotides agree with TRBD2. The V gene's germline CDR1 is MNHEY and CDR2 SVGAGI. CDR3 length: 13 residues. V lost 10 bases and J lost 3; bases outside the gene matches: 3. CDR3 DNA sequence: TGTGCCACAGCGGGGTATGGGGCCAACGTCCTGACTTTC. Protein product: CATAGYGANVLTF.

V is TRBV7-9 and J is TRBJ2-5, with 10 bases matching TRBD2. The length of the CDR3 is 14 residues. The germline gives CDR1 SEHNR, CDR2 FQNEAQ (reference sequence). The V and J ends lost 5 bases and 3 bases, in that order; junction bases with no gene match: 3. The CDR3 coding sequence is TGTGCCAGCAGCCACCTAGCGGGAGAAGAGACCCAGTACTTC. It yields the protein CASSHLAGEETQYF.

The chain combines TRBV19 with TRBJ2-2; the D gene is possibly TRBD1 (6 bases). The CDR3 is made up of 13 amino acids. V was pared by 6 bases and J by 6 bases, with 11 bases between. Germline values: CDR1 LNHDA, CDR2 SQIVND (reference sequence). The CDR3 DNA reads as TGTGCCAGTAGACTACAGGGTCCCGGGGAGCTGTTTTTT. Translation gives CASRLQGPGELFF.

V gene TRBV9 combines with J gene TRBJ2-7; D is perhaps TRBD2 (5 bases). V was cut by 0 bases and J by 13 bases, with 23 bases left in between. The CDR3 covers 15 residues. The germline V gene encodes CDR1 SGDLS and CDR2 YYNGEE. For the CDR3, the DNA is TGTGCCAGCAGCGTAGACGCGGGCGGATTGACGGTGTTATACTTC. It is translated as CASSVDAGGLTVLYF.

The V gene is TRBV7-8, the J gene TRBJ2-7; 8 bases are shared with TRBD1. CDR1 is SGHVS, CDR2 FQNEAQ, per germline. CDR3 length: 16 residues. Trimming cost V 1 base and J 1 base; bases outside gene matches: 6. The CDR3 sequence: CASSLGDRGLSYEQYF. For the CDR3, the DNA is TGTGCCAGCAGCTTAGGAGACAGGGGATTGTCCTACGAGCAGTACTTC.

This clone was counted a few times. The chain combines TRBV6-5 with TRBJ1-1, with D uncertain. The CDR3 is 14 amino acids. Germline-derived CDR1 and CDR2 are MNHEY and SVGAGI. V lost 8 bases to trimming and J lost 5 bases, with 18 bases between them. The CDR3 bases are TGTGCCAGCGGGCCCGGTGGATCGGGGACTGAAGCTTTCTTT. Protein: CASGPGGSGTEAFF.

The chain has TRBV5-6 and TRBJ2-1, with a tentative D call TRBD2 (5 bases). V lost 0 bases and J 9 bases, leaving 13 bases between the germline ends. Germline assignment: CDR1 SGHDT and CDR2 YYEEEE. This CDR3 comprises 14 residues. DNA of the CDR3: TGTGCCAGCAGCTTGGGACCTACAGAGGGTGAGCAGTTCTTC. It yields the protein CASSLGPTEGEQFF.

The V gene is TRBV7-2, the J gene TRBJ2-7, with D unresolved. The V gene lost 0 bases and the J gene lost 1 base, with 4 bases spanning the gap. Germline CDR1 and CDR2: SGHTA and FQGNSA. This CDR3 is 13 amino acids long. The CDR3, as DNA: TGTGCCAGCAGCTTAGCGACTTCCTACGAGCAGTACTTC. Protein sequence: CASSLATSYEQYF. Based on the CDR3 plus reference TRBV7-2 and TRBJ2-7, the full variable domain is GAGVSQSPSNKVTEKGKDVELRCDPISGHTALYWYRQSLGQGLEFLIYFQGNSAPDKSGLPSDRFSAERTGGSVSTLTIQRTQQEDSAVYLCASSLATSYEQYFGPGTRLTVT.

This rearrangement joins TRBV21-1 to TRBJ2-5; TRBD2 is the table's D call, not checked against the DNA. TRBV21-1 is listed as a pseudogene. The CDR3 contains 17 residues. CDR3 region: CASSKERRTSGTETQYF. Here the CDR3 DNA reads TGTGCCAGCAGCAAAGAAAGGCGGACTAGCGGGACAGAGACCCAGTACTTC.

This rearrangement joins TRBV21-1 to TRBJ1-5. TRBV21-1 is shown as a pseudogene. The CDR3 is 21 amino acids. The CDR3 is CASSKVSGGVSGSGNNQPQHF. CDR3 sequence (DNA): TGTGCCAGCAGCAAAGTCTCAGGCGGGGTTTCAGGCAGCGGTAACAATCAGCCCCAGCATTTT.

This clone was recorded only once. The CDR3 region has the DNA TGCGCCAGCAGCCATACCTCAGGGGGCCTAGCGGGATATGAGCAGTACTTC. It yields the protein CASSHTSGGLAGYEQYF. This rearrangement joins TRBV5-1 to TRBJ2-7; possibly TRBD2 for D (9 bases). The germline gives CDR1 SGHRS, CDR2 YFSETQ. V gave up 4 bases and J gave up 7 bases, with 27 bases separating them. The CDR3 is 17 residues long.

This clone was detected once. The genes are TRBV19 and TRBJ2-1; TRBD2 aligns across 10 bases. Germline trimming cut 3 bases from V and 4 bases from J; bases unmatched to any gene: 6. This CDR3 contains 16 residues. The germline CDR1 and CDR2 sequences are LNHDA and SQIVND (reference sequence). CDR3 loop: CASSIGAGGPYNEQFF. CDR3 nucleotide sequence: TGTGCCAGTAGTATCGGAGCGGGAGGGCCTTACAATGAGCAGTTCTTC. The full variable domain, its missing parts supplied by reference TRBV19 and TRBJ2-1, is DGGITQSPKYLFRKEGQNVTLSCEQNLNHDAMYWYRQDPGQGLRLIYYSQIVNDFQKGDIAEGYSVSREKKESFPLTVTSAQKNPTAFYLCASSIGAGGPYNEQFFGPGTRLTVL.

The chain couples TRBV28 to TRBJ1-2, with TRBD1 identical over 9 bases. Germline V gives CDR1 MDHEN, CDR2 SYDVKM. V gave up 6 bases and J gave up 8 bases; unmatched junction bases: 4. This CDR3 spans 12 amino acids. The CDR3 region is CASRRTGVGYTF. For the CDR3, the DNA is TGTGCCAGCAGAAGGACAGGGGTGGGCTACACCTTC.

The chain uses TRBV5-4 and TRBJ2-7; 7 bases agree with TRBD2. The CDR3 runs to 16 residues. The V gene end was trimmed by 1 base and the J gene end by 2 bases; junction bases not matched to a gene: 9. Per the germline V gene, CDR1 is SGHNT and CDR2 is YYREEE (reference sequence). The CDR3 region is CASSLFVGRSTYEQYF. The CDR3 region has the DNA TGTGCCAGCAGCTTGTTCGTCGGGAGGTCTACCTACGAGCAGTACTTC.

The chain has TRBV27 and TRBJ2-1; 9 nucleotides match TRBD1. This CDR3 contains 16 residues. J lost 5 bases, V lost 1 base, and 6 bases had no gene match. Germline V gene lookup returns CDR1 MNHEY and CDR2 SMNVEV (reference sequence). As DNA, the CDR3 is TGTGCCAGCAGTTTATTCGGGACAGGGAAACACAATGAGCAGTTCTTC. Protein: CASSLFGTGKHNEQFF.